The 30 T cell receptor beta chains below come from one sample, sequenced in a study of blood T cell repertoires in COVID-19. Only in-frame clones appear in the TCRdb table, and some are missing; sequencing was by immunoSEQ multiplex PCR. The sample has tens of thousands of clones; 70% to 90% are singletons. The sample comprised peripheral blood. Source of these receptors: a man aged 60-69 years with acute or convalescent COVID-19.

V usage is TRBV19 and J usage is TRBJ2-3, with 8 bases aligning to TRBD2. With 4 bases clipped from V and 5 bases from J, the junction kept 11 bases outside the gene matches. CDR1 and CDR2 (germline): LNHDA, SQIVND (reference sequence). This CDR3 has 16 amino acids. The CDR3 region has the DNA TGTGCCAGTAGTAGCCCGGGGGGGGGCCGGTTAGATACGCAGTATTTT. Protein: CASSSPGGGRLDTQYF.

This rearrangement joins TRBV5-4 to TRBJ2-3; 9 nucleotides align to TRBD2. Germline V gives CDR1 SGHNT, CDR2 YYREEE (reference sequence). Losses at the gene ends were 0 bases for V and 6 bases for J; bases not matched to a gene: 8. The CDR3 contains 16 residues. In nucleotides, the CDR3 is TGTGCCAGCAGCTTGGCCCCCGCGGGGGGGAGGGATACGCAGTATTTT. Amino acids: CASSLAPAGGRDTQYF. Full variable domain (missing parts from reference TRBV5-4 and TRBJ2-3): ETGVTQSPTHLIKTRGQQVTLRCSSQSGHNTVSWYQQALGQGPQFIFQYYREEENGRGNFPPRFSGLQFPNYSSELNVNALELDDSALYLCASSLAPAGGRDTQYFGPGTRLTVL.

CDR3 region: CATTTGTGSSAPTNEKLFF. DNA of the CDR3: TGTGCCACCACAACCGGGACAGGGTCGTCCGCCCCGACTAATGAAAAACTGTTTTTT. The chain links TRBV21-1 to TRBJ1-4; the table's D call, TRBD1, has no DNA check behind it. TRBV21-1 is a listed pseudogene. The length of the CDR3 is 19 residues.

This clone was observed once. The gene calls are TRBV4-2 and TRBJ2-2; 8 positions agree with TRBD2. V lost 0 bases to trimming and J lost 5 bases; unmatched junction nucleotides: 2. CDR3 size: 15 residues. CDR1 is LGHNA and CDR2 is YNFKEQ in the germline V gene. The CDR3 sequence: CASSQERGGTGELFF. The DNA for the CDR3 is TGTGCCAGCAGCCAAGAGCGCGGGGGGACCGGGGAGCTGTTTTTT.

This clone has just a few counts. V gene TRBV27 combines with J gene TRBJ2-7; 9 bases map to TRBD1. The junction had 12 bases not matched to a gene; V was cut back by 7 bases and J by 5 bases. The CDR3 has 15 residues. Per germline, CDR1 MNHEY and CDR2 SMNVEV (reference sequence). Written as DNA, the CDR3 is TGTGCCAGCACCTCAATCAGGGACAGGGCCGACGAGCAGTACTTC. It is translated as CASTSIRDRADEQYF.

The rearrangement links TRBV6-5 to TRBJ2-7, with a weak D call TRBD1 (6 bases). Germline V gene data show CDR1 as MNHEY and CDR2 as SVGAGI. CDR3 size: 15 residues. The V end was cut by 5 bases, the J end by 2 bases, with 16 bases between. CDR3: CASSQPGTLTYEQYF. The DNA for the CDR3 is TGTGCCAGCAGTCAGCCCGGGACACTCACCTACGAGCAGTACTTC.

Only a few counts were recorded for this clone. This sequence joins TRBV7-9 and TRBJ1-1; 7 nucleotides match TRBD1. Germline V CDR1 and CDR2: SEHNR, FQNEAQ (reference sequence). Losses at the gene ends were 7 bases for V and 1 base for J; bases not matched to a gene: 12. The CDR3 has 16 amino acids. DNA for the CDR3: TGTGCCAGCATAAAAGACAGGGCTATGTGGAACACTGAAGCTTTCTTT. Translated: CASIKDRAMWNTEAFF.

The rearrangement links TRBV2 to TRBJ1-1, with D tentatively TRBD1 (5 bases). There are 12 residues in the CDR3. V shed 7 bases and J shed 11 bases, with 17 bases lying between them. The V gene's germline CDR1 is SNHLY and CDR2 FYNNEI. In nucleotides, the CDR3 is TGTGCCAGCACCTCGGACATTTTCGAGGCTTTCTTT. Amino acids: CASTSDIFEAFF.

This clone was picked up one time. The chain uses TRBV7-2 and TRBJ2-7; D is undetermined. V lost 3 bases, J lost 1 base, and 7 bases lay in between. In germline, CDR1 is SGHTA, CDR2 FQGNSA. The CDR3 contains 13 residues. The CDR3 DNA follows: TGTGCCAGCAGCTTTGCACAGTCCTACGAGCAGTACTTC. This gives the protein CASSFAQSYEQYF.

This chain links TRBV28 with TRBJ1-2, with a possible D match to TRBD1 (5 bases). The CDR3 extends over 13 amino acids. V was clipped by 10 bases and J by 6 bases, with 18 bases between them. Per the germline V gene, CDR1 is MDHEN and CDR2 is SYDVKM. The CDR3 region is CAIDGALIDGYTF. The CDR3 region has the DNA TGTGCCATCGATGGGGCCCTCATAGATGGCTACACCTTC.

The rearrangement links TRBV13 to TRBJ2-3; TRBD1 agrees at 10 bases. Germline CDR1 PRHDT, CDR2 FYEKMQ (reference sequence). Trimming cost V 5 bases and J 1 base; bases outside gene matches: 3. This CDR3 spans 15 amino acids. The CDR3 DNA reads TGTGCCAGCAGCAAAGGGACAGGGGGCACAGATACGCAGTATTTT. Translation gives CASSKGTGGTDTQYF.

V gene TRBV5-1 combines with J gene TRBJ2-1; 7 bases map to TRBD1. V lost 1 base and J lost 0; bases outside the gene matches: 4. Germline values: CDR1 SGHRS, CDR2 YFSETQ. The CDR3 contains 16 residues. DNA for the CDR3: TGCGCCAGCAGCTTGTCTGAGGGGGCCTCCTACAATGAGCAGTTCTTC. Translated: CASSLSEGASYNEQFF.

The chain recombines TRBV6-2 or TRBV6-3 with TRBJ2-7; 14 nucleotides align to TRBD2. V was pared by 6 bases and J by 4 bases, with 8 bases of the junction left unmatched. CDR1 is MNHEY, CDR2 SVGEGT, per germline. The CDR3 extends over 16 amino acids. As DNA, the CDR3 is TGTGCCAGCAGGTACGGGACTAGCGGGGGTTCTTACGAGCAGTACTTC. This sequence encodes CASRYGTSGGSYEQYF.

The chain carries TRBV7-6 and TRBJ2-7, with a weak D call TRBD2 (5 bases). Per the germline V gene, CDR1 is SGHVS and CDR2 is FNYEAQ. V dropped 3 bases and J dropped 3 bases, with 6 bases sitting between them. The CDR3 sequence is 12 residues long. The CDR3 loop reads CASSLGVYEQYF. The CDR3 DNA reads as TGTGCCAGCAGCTTGGGAGTCTACGAGCAGTACTTC.

Details on this clone: Different DNA sequences within this sample yield the same CDR3. The CDR3 DNA is TGTGCCAGCAGTTTTAGGGGGGGCTCTGGAAACACCATATATTTT. This translates into CASSFRGGSGNTIYF. The chain uses TRBV27 and TRBJ1-3, with D perhaps matching TRBD1 (6 bases). Germline values: CDR1 MNHEY, CDR2 SMNVEV (reference sequence). This CDR3 comprises 15 residues. Trimming left V 3 bases short and J 0 bases short, with 9 bases between.

The chain is built from TRBV5-1 and TRBJ2-7, with TRBD1 as a possible D gene (6 bases). The CDR3 runs 16 residues. V dropped 0 bases and J dropped 1 base, with 14 bases sitting between them. Germline-derived CDR1 and CDR2 are SGHRS and YFSETQ. Here the CDR3 reads CASSLEPRQVSYEQYF. DNA of the CDR3: TGCGCCAGCAGCTTGGAACCAAGACAGGTTTCCTACGAGCAGTACTTC.

This clone was picked up one time. The genes are TRBV5-1 and TRBJ2-3, with 10 bases that match TRBD1. This CDR3 has 15 amino acids. CDR1 SGHRS and CDR2 YFSETQ come from the germline V gene. The junction had 7 bases not matched to a gene; V was cut back by 5 bases and J by 4 bases. CDR3 sequence reads: CASRLGTGVPDTQYF. The CDR3 nucleotides read TGCGCCAGCAGGCTCGGGACAGGGGTGCCAGATACGCAGTATTTT. The full variable domain, its missing parts supplied by reference TRBV5-1 and TRBJ2-3, is KAGVTQTPRYLIKTRGQQVTLSCSPISGHRSVSWYQQTPGQGLQFLFEYFSETQRNKGNFPGRFSGRQFSNSRSEMNVSTLELGDSALYLCASRLGTGVPDTQYFGPGTRLTVL.

This chain connects TRBV19 to TRBJ1-6, with TRBD1 identical over 10 bases. Germline CDR1 and CDR2: LNHDA and SQIVND (reference sequence). J lost 7 bases, V lost 6 bases, and 3 bases had no gene match. The CDR3 spans 14 residues. This CDR3 is CASRGQGKNSPLHF. DNA of the CDR3: TGTGCCAGTAGGGGACAGGGGAAGAATTCACCCCTCCACTTT.

The V and J genes are TRBV19 and TRBJ1-2; 9 bases are shared with TRBD1. V shed 4 bases, J shed 3 bases, and the junction held 12 bases outside the gene matches. Germline V CDR1 and CDR2: LNHDA, SQIVND (reference sequence). The CDR3 totals 17 residues. In DNA, the CDR3 is TGTGCCAGTAGTACACACCTGGGGACAGGGCTGGACTATGGCTACACCTTC. Translating gives CASSTHLGTGLDYGYTF.

This chain joins TRBV18 and TRBJ2-1; TRBD1 matches 11 bases. The CDR3 loop spans 19 amino acids. Losses at the gene ends were 3 bases for V and 0 bases for J; bases not matched to a gene: 10. Germline V lookup: CDR1 KGHSH, CDR2 LQKENI. For the CDR3, the DNA is TGTGCCAGCTCACCTAGGATGGACAGGGGGCGAGTCTCCTACAATGAGCAGTTCTTC. Protein product: CASSPRMDRGRVSYNEQFF.

The chain recombines TRBV4-1 with TRBJ2-6; 11 bases are shared with TRBD1. The CDR3 totals 19 residues. The V gene end was trimmed by 0 bases and the J gene end by 2 bases; junction bases not matched to a gene: 6. Germline CDR1 and CDR2: MGHRA and YSYEKL. The CDR3 region is CASSQDRGTGGPGANVLTF. The CDR3 DNA follows: TGCGCCAGCAGCCAAGATCGGGGGACAGGGGGTCCTGGGGCCAACGTCCTGACTTTC.

The rearrangement uses TRBV7-3 and TRBJ2-3; D is possibly TRBD2 (6 bases). In germline, CDR1 is SGHTA, CDR2 FQGTGA. Trimming shortened V by 4 bases and J by 0 bases, and 11 bases separated the two germline ends. There are 15 residues in the CDR3. This CDR3 reads CASSSWGESTDTQYF. Here the CDR3 DNA reads TGTGCCAGCAGCTCGTGGGGGGAGAGCACAGATACGCAGTATTTT.

This clone was found once. This chain joins TRBV19 and TRBJ1-5; TRBD1 matches 7 bases. There are 17 residues in the CDR3. Looked up from germline, CDR1 is LNHDA and CDR2 is SQIVND (reference sequence). V lost 1 base and J lost 4; bases outside the gene matches: 10. The CDR3 DNA reads TGTGCCAGTAGTATAGGACAGGGAGGCCCCTTGAATCAGCCCCAGCATTTT. Its protein is CASSIGQGGPLNQPQHF.

This rearrangement joins TRBV5-1 to TRBJ1-1; 10 bases line up with TRBD1. The CDR3 is 16 amino acids. V was pared by 3 bases and J by 4 bases, with 9 bases of the junction left unmatched. Germline CDR1 and CDR2: SGHRS and YFSETQ. In DNA, the CDR3 is TGCGCCAGCAGCTCGACAGGGGGCGGAGGGGCCACTGAAGCTTTCTTT. Translation gives CASSSTGGGGATEAFF.

This chain uses TRBV12-5 with TRBJ1-5; 7 bases match TRBD1. This CDR3 is built from 15 residues. Germline V gene sequence: CDR1 LGHNT, CDR2 FRNRAP. Trimming at V came to 1 base and at J to 4 bases, leaving 4 bases not matched to a gene. CDR3 protein: CASGLAQGENQPQHF. The DNA for the CDR3 is TGTGCTAGTGGTTTGGCTCAGGGGGAAAATCAGCCCCAGCATTTT.

CDR3 protein: CASSWDRTYEQYF. The CDR3 DNA reads TGTGCCAGCAGTTGGGACAGAACCTACGAGCAGTACTTC. The V and J genes are TRBV6-6 and TRBJ2-7, with 7 bases fitting TRBD1. Germline V CDR1 and CDR2: MNHNY, SVGAGI (reference sequence). Trimming removed 4 bases from V and 2 bases from J; junction bases left unmatched: 2. CDR3 length equals 13 residues.

This clone was counted between two and nine times. This rearrangement joins TRBV6-6 to TRBJ2-1; 9 bases line up with TRBD1. With V trimmed by 8 bases and J by 8 bases, 16 bases remained unmatched. Germline lookup yields CDR1 MNHNY and CDR2 SVGAGI (reference sequence). This CDR3 spans 16 amino acids. CDR3 coding DNA: TGTGCCAGCGAGTCGGCGTTGGGACAGGGACGGGATGAGCAGTTCTTC. It codes for CASESALGQGRDEQFF.

The chain employs TRBV5-1 and TRBJ1-5; D is unresolved. With 1 base removed from V and 2 bases from J, the gap between germline ends came to 19 bases. The germline V gene has CDR1 SGHRS and CDR2 YFSETQ. The CDR3 has 18 residues. The CDR3 here is CASSLFPLREEGNQPQHF. In DNA, the CDR3 is TGCGCCAGCAGCTTGTTCCCTCTGAGAGAAGAGGGCAATCAGCCCCAGCATTTT.

The gene calls are TRBV19 and TRBJ1-5, with 7 positions matching TRBD1. Germline assignment: CDR1 LNHDA and CDR2 SQIVND (reference sequence). V shed 10 bases and J 5 bases; nucleotides not matched to a gene: 11. The CDR3 is made up of 14 amino acids. CDR3 amino acids: CATNRDSRDQPQHF. In DNA, the CDR3 is TGTGCCACTAACCGGGACAGTAGGGATCAGCCCCAGCATTTT. The complete variable domain, with remaining parts taken from reference TRBV19 and TRBJ1-5, reads DGGITQSPKYLFRKEGQNVTLSCEQNLNHDAMYWYRQDPGQGLRLIYYSQIVNDFQKGDIAEGYSVSREKKESFPLTVTSAQKNPTAFYLCATNRDSRDQPQHFGDGTRLSIL.

This rearrangement joins TRBV2 to TRBJ1-5; D may be TRBD1 (5 bases). The CDR3 length is 16 residues. Between the trimmed V and J ends, which lost 6 bases and 2 bases, there was a span of 17 bases. Germline V gene sequence: CDR1 SNHLY, CDR2 FYNNEI. The CDR3 reads CASRKGNRRGNQPQHF. CDR3 DNA: TGTGCCAGCAGGAAGGGGAACAGAAGGGGCAATCAGCCCCAGCATTTT. Filled out from reference TRBV2 and TRBJ1-5, the complete variable domain reads EPEVTQTPSHQVTQMGQEVILRCVPISNHLYFYWYRQILGQKVEFLVSFYNNEISEKSEIFDDQFSVERPDGSNFTLKIRSTKLEDSAMYFCASRKGNRRGNQPQHFGDGTRLSIL.